This T cell receptor beta chain was recorded in a study of Graves' ophthalmopathy and Graves' hyperthyroidism. RNA transcripts were the source from which TCR beta CDR3 regions were amplified. The authors performed first-round RT-PCR with HTBI primers and then a second-round multiplex PCR. MiXCR was run by TCRdb on the multiplex PCR reads, yielding one entry per CDR3 protein. The profile shows hundreds of thousands of distinct CDR3 sequences, 20% to 25% of them singletons. Deletions cut 3 bases from V and 2 bases from J, with 14 bases between. Germline CDR1 is SGHRS and CDR2 is YFSETQ. This CDR3 has 15 residues. This clonotype was seen at least ten times.

The TCR originated in a young woman with stable Graves' hyperthyroidism. Some clones in this sample may be carry-over from other donors' samples. The specimen sequenced was peripheral blood. The gene calls are TRBV5-1 and TRBJ1-1, with D possibly being TRBD1 (5 bases). The CDR3 is CASSWGAGRNTEAFF. DNA for the CDR3: TGCGCCAGCAGCTGGGGCGCGGGGCGAAACACTGAAGCTTTCTTT.